This is a list of T cell receptor beta chains from one sample in a study of OX40 agonist ivuxolimab in advanced cancers. TCRdb's table, derived via immunoSEQ multiplex PCR, lists solely in-frame clones and lacks some. Of roughly 76,000 clones in the sample, about four fifths were seen once. The sample here was CD4+ or CD8+ T cells sorted from blood, taken in a trial of the OX40 agonist ivuxolimab. The receptors derive from an adult with an advanced solid tumor such as melanoma, head and neck, liver or kidney cancer. CDR3s include the opening cysteine and the closing phenylalanine or tryptophan. D genes are given only for firm matches. Part of the rows lack a size; the others show once, few, many or a class for expanded clones.

TRBJ2-5 NA TRBV5-4 NA TGTGCCAGCAGCCCGCTGGGACGGTACCAAGAGACCCAGTACTTC CASSPLGRYQETQYF
TRBJ2-7 NA TRBV5-1 TRBD1 TGCGCCTACGGACAGGACACACAAACAATTTTATCCGAGCAGTACTTC CAYGQDTQTILSEQYF
TRBJ2-7 NA TRBV6-5 TRBD2 TGTGCCAGCAGTTACGCTAGCGGGGTATACGAGCAGTACTTC CASSYASGVYEQYF
TRBJ1-5 NA TRBV18 NA TGTGCCAGCTCGCCTTCAGGGTTGGGCCAGCCCCAGCATTTT CASSPSGLGQPQHF
TRBJ2-1 NA TRBV2 NA TGTGCCAGCAGTGTCTACGGGACCGCACTCTACAATGAGCAGTTCTTC CASSVYGTALYNEQFF
TRBJ2-5 once TRBV7-2 NA TGTGCCAGCAGCTTAAATAAGGGGAGGCAAGAGACCCAGTACTTC CASSLNKGRQETQYF
TRBJ2-7 NA TRBV7-2 TRBD1 TGTGCCAGCAGCTTAGCCGGGACAGGGGTAGGCTACGAGCAGTACTTC CASSLAGTGVGYEQYF
TRBJ2-2 NA TRBV7-7 TRBD2 TGTGCCAGCAGCTCAAGTAGCGGGGGAGAGGGGGAGCTGTTTTTT CASSSSSGGEGELFF
TRBJ2-5 NA TRBV6-5 NA TGTGCCAGCGGGCTGGTAGGGACCCAGTACTTC CASGLVGTQYF
TRBJ2-3 NA TRBV28 NA TGTGCCAGCAGTTTAACTAGCTTCGCAGATACGCAGTATTTT CASSLTSFADTQYF
TRBJ2-2 NA TRBV6-5 NA TGTGCCAGCTGGGGTCTGTACACCGGGGAGCTGTTTTTT CASWGLYTGELFF
TRBJ2-7 NA TRBV5-8 NA TGTGCCAGCAGCTTGGAGATGGCCTTCATCTTC CASSLEMAFIF
TRBJ2-7 few TRBV6-1 NA TGTGCCAGCAGTCCCCAGGGGTACGAGCAGTACTTC CASSPQGYEQYF
TRBJ2-6 NA TRBV7-6 NA TGTGCCAGCAGCTCGTCCGTGGGGTACTCCAGCTCTGGGGCCAACGTCCTGACTTTC CASSSSVGYSSSGANVLTF
TRBJ2-7 NA TRBV7-2 NA TGTGCCAGCAGCTTAGGGTACGCTGATCAGCCCTACGAGCAGTACTTC CASSLGYADQPYEQYF
TRBJ2-1 NA TRBV11-3 TRBD2 TGTGCCAGCAGCTCGGGACTAGCGGGATTCTCCAATGAGCAGTTCTTC CASSSGLAGFSNEQFF
TRBJ2-5 NA TRBV5-6 TRBD2 TGTGCCAGCAGCCTCAAACTAGCGTCACAAGAGACCCAGTACTTC CASSLKLASQETQYF
TRBJ1-6 NA TRBV30 NA TGTGCCTGGAGCGTACAACCCCCCCGCCCCCTCCACTTT CAWSVQPPRPLHF
TRBJ2-3 few TRBV7-2 TRBD2 TGTGCCAGCAGCTTAGCGGGAGGGCCCGGAGATACGCAGTATTTT CASSLAGGPGDTQYF
TRBJ2-1 NA TRBV30 NA TGTGCCTGGAGTTTACAATACAATGAGCAGTTCTTC CAWSLQYNEQFF
TRBJ2-3 NA TRBV4-1 TRBD2 TGCGCCAGCAGCCAAGGGACTAGCGGGAGACGAGATACGCAGTATTTT CASSQGTSGRRDTQYF
TRBJ1-5 NA TRBV18 NA TGTGCCAGCTCACCACAAGAGGGGTTCGGTCAGCCCCAGCATTTT CASSPQEGFGQPQHF
TRBJ2-7 NA TRBV18 NA TGTGCCAGCTCACCCAACCTACAGTCCTACGAGCAGTACTTC CASSPNLQSYEQYF